One T cell receptor (beta chain) is described in this entry. The antigen is not known. Being one base from a much bigger clone, this may be a read error. The data were obtained in a study of breast tumors, draining lymph nodes, adjacent tissues. Study conclusions and caveats: Tumor T cell lymph node origin was a supported hypothesis, not proven. Most tumor T cells seemingly derive from lymph node, then expand in tumor. Tumor repertoires ranked between lymph nodes and nontumor tissue in diversity, with V and J gene preferences. Luminal-like breast cancer showed significantly greater tumor-nontumor repertoire similarity than basal-like breast cancer did.

In TCRdb, the multiplex PCR reads were re-called with MiXCR into one record per CDR3 protein. The repertoire holds about 180,000 distinct CDR3 sequences, with about 30% as singletons. Samples came from axillary lymph nodes draining the breast cancer. This CDR3 has 14 residues. This chain joins TRBV12-3 or TRBV12-4 and TRBJ2-1; 13 positions agree with TRBD2. The sequence was obtained from a female donor with breast cancer. Some clones in this sample may be carry-over from other donors' samples. Sequencing was carried out using axillary lymph node tissue. The CDR3 loop reads CASSGLAGVRERFF. CDR3 bases: TGTGCCAGCAGTGGACTAGCGGGAGTCCGTGAGCGGTTCTTC.